The clone carrying this T cell receptor beta chain has a handful of counts. Antigen unknown. TCRdb processed the 5' RACE reads anew with MiXCR; each CDR3 protein has one entry. The repertoire includes under 300,000 distinct CDR3 sequences, about 17% of them detected once, and around 3.7% sits in the top ten. This record comes from a study of T-cell memory formation after mild COVID-19. Looking at the study overall: TCR clustering was largely donor specific. General study points: The study detected some responding clones in pre-infection memory, suggesting cross-reactive memory joined. Balance between CD4 and CD8 was seen in clones contracting day 15 to 85, and a CD4+ lean was seen in later expanders. Among CD4+ contracting clones, most were CM and EM, and CD8+ ones EMRA.

Germline CDR1 and CDR2: SGHRS and YFSETQ. The CDR3 is made up of 14 amino acids. The V gene lost 3 bases and the J gene lost 8 bases, with 17 bases spanning the gap. This rearrangement joins TRBV5-1 to TRBJ1-2; D is possibly TRBD1 (6 bases). Sample: PBMCs or a T cell subset sorted from them (not recorded which). The origin of this receptor is a man aged 18 to 30 who had mild COVID-19 (a few samples of this study predate the infection). Cell type and time point are not known. CDR3 sequence reads: CASSSTLRGSGYTF. The CDR3 coding sequence is TGCGCCAGCAGCTCGACCCTCAGGGGCTCGGGCTACACCTTC. Using reference TRBV5-1 and TRBJ1-2 for the parts outside the CDR3, the full variable domain is KAGVTQTPRYLIKTRGQQVTLSCSPISGHRSVSWYQQTPGQGLQFLFEYFSETQRNKGNFPGRFSGRQFSNSRSEMNVSTLELGDSALYLCASSSTLRGSGYTFGSGTRLTVV.